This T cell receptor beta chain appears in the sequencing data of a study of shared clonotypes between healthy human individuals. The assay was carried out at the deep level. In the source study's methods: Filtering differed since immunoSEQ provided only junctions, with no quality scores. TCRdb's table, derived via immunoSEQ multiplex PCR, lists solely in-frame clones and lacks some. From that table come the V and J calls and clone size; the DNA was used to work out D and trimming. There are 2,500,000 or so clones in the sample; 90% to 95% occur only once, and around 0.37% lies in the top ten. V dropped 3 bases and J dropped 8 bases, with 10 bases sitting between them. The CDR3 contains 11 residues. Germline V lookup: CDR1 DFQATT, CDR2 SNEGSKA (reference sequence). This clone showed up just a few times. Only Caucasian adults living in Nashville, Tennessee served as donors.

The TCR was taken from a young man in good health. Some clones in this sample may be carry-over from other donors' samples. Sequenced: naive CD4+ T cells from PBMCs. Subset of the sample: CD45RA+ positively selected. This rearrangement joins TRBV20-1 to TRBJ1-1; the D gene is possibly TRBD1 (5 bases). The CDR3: CSARKGYEAFF. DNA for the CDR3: TGCAGTGCTAGGAAGGGGTACGAAGCTTTCTTT.